The 14 T cell receptor beta chains given below trace back to one sample, sequenced in a study of cytomegalovirus exposure and HLA in healthy donors. This table comes from immunoSEQ multiplex PCR, and its TCRdb copy is limited to in-frame clones, with some not included. The table has about 140,000 clones, 85% to 90% seen once. The sequenced sample consisted of PBMCs. The receptors derive from a man aged 18 to 30 in good health and CMV-seronegative.

The chain uses TRBV7-6 and TRBJ2-7; D is undetermined. Germline CDR1 reads SGHVS; CDR2 reads FNYEAQ. V dropped 5 bases and J dropped 6 bases, with 14 bases sitting between them. The CDR3 length is 13 residues. CDR3 DNA sequence: TGTGCCAGCAGCCGCGCCTCTGCATCCGAGCAGTACTTC. Translated, it gives CASSRASASEQYF.

The chain recombines TRBV19 with TRBJ1-1, with 8 bases that match TRBD1. The J segment lost 5 bases and the V segment lost 5 bases, leaving 10 bases of the junction unmatched. Germline V gene lookup returns CDR1 LNHDA and CDR2 SQIVND (reference sequence). This CDR3 has 15 amino acids. The CDR3 region is CASSPQGARLTEAFF. Written as DNA, the CDR3 is TGTGCCAGTAGTCCTCAGGGGGCTCGTTTGACTGAAGCTTTCTTT. Full variable domain (remainder filled in from reference TRBV19 and TRBJ1-1): DGGITQSPKYLFRKEGQNVTLSCEQNLNHDAMYWYRQDPGQGLRLIYYSQIVNDFQKGDIAEGYSVSREKKESFPLTVTSAQKNPTAFYLCASSPQGARLTEAFFGQGTRLTVV.

This sequence joins TRBV7-9 and TRBJ1-2; D gene ambiguous. CDR3 length: 12 amino acids. V was clipped by 2 bases and J by 4 bases, with 5 bases between them. Germline-derived CDR1 and CDR2 are SEHNR and FQNEAQ (reference sequence). The CDR3 DNA is TGTGCCAGCAGCTTATCTTTCTATGGCTACACCTTC. It encodes CASSLSFYGYTF.

This sequence joins TRBV2 and TRBJ2-1; the match to TRBD2 covers 7 bases. The CDR3 is 14 residues long. Germline V gene lookup returns CDR1 SNHLY and CDR2 FYNNEI. V was pared by 8 bases and J by 5 bases, with 9 bases of the junction left unmatched. DNA for the CDR3: TGTGCCAGCCTGTGGGAGGGCCTGGACAATGAGCAGTTCTTC. As protein: CASLWEGLDNEQFF.

This clone was recorded a few times. The chain employs TRBV9 and TRBJ2-3, with TRBD2 matching over 11 bases. Per germline, CDR1 SGDLS and CDR2 YYNGEE. The CDR3 has 15 amino acids. After removal of 4 bases from V and 2 bases from J, the junction contained 3 bases not matched to a gene. For the CDR3, the DNA is TGTGCCAGCAGCCGACTAGCGGGGTACACAGATACGCAGTATTTT. Its protein product is CASSRLAGYTDTQYF.

The rearrangement uses TRBV7-2 and TRBJ2-2, with no clear D. The CDR3 loop spans 14 amino acids. The germline V and J ends were trimmed by 6 bases and 2 bases, with 10 bases remaining between them. Per germline, CDR1 SGHTA and CDR2 FQGNSA. This CDR3 reads CASSLTPNTGELFF. For the CDR3, the DNA is TGTGCCAGCAGTTTAACACCAAACACCGGGGAGCTGTTTTTT.

The rearrangement joins TRBV27 to TRBJ2-5; 12 bases map to TRBD2. Trimming took 6 bases from V and 1 from J; bases not matched to a gene: 6. The CDR3 runs to 16 residues. In germline, CDR1 is MNHEY, CDR2 SMNVEV (reference sequence). The CDR3 sequence: CASRPGLAGSQETQYF. The CDR3 bases are TGTGCCAGCAGACCTGGACTAGCGGGAAGCCAAGAGACCCAGTACTTC.

The V call is TRBV27, the J call TRBJ2-5; 7 bases fit TRBD2. J was trimmed by 3 bases and V by 2 bases; bases with no gene match: 6. Germline CDR1 reads MNHEY; CDR2 reads SMNVEV (reference sequence). The CDR3 is 15 amino acids. DNA of the CDR3: TGTGCCAGCAGTTTAGGCGGGAGACTCGAAGAGACCCAGTACTTC. As protein: CASSLGGRLEETQYF.

The rearrangement uses TRBV5-1 and TRBJ1-1, with TRBD1 matching over 7 bases. This CDR3 is 14 amino acids long. Germline-derived CDR1 and CDR2 are SGHRS and YFSETQ. V dropped 7 bases and J dropped 1; count of bases not matched to a gene: 7. The CDR3: CASARGQRNTEAFF. The CDR3 DNA sequence: TGCGCCAGCGCCCGGGGACAGAGGAACACTGAAGCTTTCTTT.

The CDR3 nucleotides read TGTGCCACCAGCCTCCTTAGTGAAAAACTGTTTTTT. Encoded protein: CATSLLSEKLFF. The chain recombines TRBV15 with TRBJ1-4; D is ambiguous. The V end was cut by 5 bases, the J end by 7 bases, with 8 bases between. The CDR3 loop spans 12 amino acids. The germline CDR1 and CDR2 sequences are LNHNV and YYDKDF (reference sequence).

V is TRBV30 and J is TRBJ2-1; 8 bases match TRBD2. The CDR3 sequence is 16 residues long. Germline-derived CDR1 and CDR2 are GTSNPN and SVGIG (reference sequence). Losses at the gene ends were 2 bases for V and 2 bases for J; bases not matched to a gene: 8. CDR3 protein: CAWSRAAGATYNEQFF. The CDR3 DNA reads TGTGCCTGGAGTCGGGCAGCGGGAGCCACCTACAATGAGCAGTTCTTC.

V is TRBV9 and J is TRBJ2-1; 7 bases are a match to TRBD2. Unmatched junction bases numbered 6, after V lost 3 bases and J lost 0 bases. The CDR3 runs 16 residues. Germline V lookup: CDR1 SGDLS, CDR2 YYNGEE. CDR3 DNA sequence: TGTGCCAGCAGCGCCGCGGGGGAGAGCTCCTACAATGAGCAGTTCTTC. This gives the protein CASSAAGESSYNEQFF.

V gene TRBV6-6 combines with J gene TRBJ2-3, with 8 bases identical to TRBD2. There are 16 residues in the CDR3. V was clipped by 2 bases and J by 2 bases; unmatched bases: 6. Germline assignment: CDR1 MNHNY and CDR2 SVGAGI (reference sequence). The CDR3 nucleotides read TGTGCCAGCAGTTACGGCGCAGCGGGGGCCACAGATACGCAGTATTTT. Protein: CASSYGAAGATDTQYF.

The chain joins TRBV7-9 to TRBJ1-4, with TRBD1 identical over 7 bases. This CDR3 spans 16 amino acids. Germline V gene sequence: CDR1 SEHNR, CDR2 FQNEAQ (reference sequence). With 2 bases clipped from V and 4 bases from J, the junction kept 7 bases outside the gene matches. CDR3 region: CASSLTWDSYNEKLFF. The CDR3 DNA follows: TGTGCCAGCAGCTTAACGTGGGACAGCTATAATGAAAAACTGTTTTTT.